These T cell receptor beta chains were read from a single sample in a study of T cells in Graves' hyperthyroidism and ophthalmopathy. TCRdb fed the multiplex PCR reads into MiXCR, producing one record per CDR3 protein. In the table there are 300,000 to 400,000 distinct CDR3 sequences, roughly 18% of which are singletons. The sequenced sample was blood. The receptors stem from a woman in her fifties or sixties with Graves' hyperthyroidism. Each CDR3 is given with its conserved first and last residue. Fields, in order: D gene, clone size, V gene, J gene, CDR3 DNA, CDR3 protein. D genes are given only for firm matches. Some rows mark clone size as missing; the rest say once, few, many or name a class of expanded clone.

NA,few,TRBV11-2,TRBJ1-1,TGTGCCAGCAGCTTAGGCCACAGGGACATGAACACTGAAGCTTTCTTT,CASSLGHRDMNTEAFF
TRBD1,NA,TRBV20-1,TRBJ2-2,TGCGGTGCTAATGCCGGGACAGGGGATCCCGGGGAGCTGTTTTTT,CGANAGTGDPGELFF
NA,many,TRBV30,TRBJ2-5,TGTGCCTGGAGTGGCATGTTGGTTCAAGAGACCCAGTACTTC,CAWSGMLVQETQYF
NA,NA,TRBV29-1,TRBJ1-1,TGCAGCGTTGGGCGTAGGTACACTGAAGCTTTCTTT,CSVGRRYTEAFF
NA,NA,TRBV5-1,TRBJ1-6,TGCGCCAGCAGCTCGAGCCCCTATAATTCACCCCTCCACTTT,CASSSSPYNSPLHF
TRBD1,NA,TRBV10-3,TRBJ1-1,TGTGCCATCACCCAGGGGGCGCGGACTGAAGCTTTCTTT,CAITQGARTEAFF
NA,few,TRBV5-1,TRBJ2-7,TGCGCCAGCAGCTTGAACGCCGTCTCCTACGAGCAGTACTTC,CASSLNAVSYEQYF
TRBD1,many,TRBV12-3/TRBV12-4,TRBJ1-1,TGTGCCAGCAGTTCGGGACAGGGCGGAGCTTTCTTT,CASSSGQGGAFF
TRBD1,NA,TRBV19,TRBJ2-1,TGTGCCAGTAGTAAGGGGGCAGGGGCTGTAAGTTTTCGGCACAATGAGCAGTTCTTC,CASSKGAGAVSFRHNEQFF
TRBD1,many,TRBV2,TRBJ2-2,TGTGCCAGCTCACTACAGGGGGCAGCGAACACCGGGGAGCTGTTTTTT,CASSLQGAANTGELFF
TRBD1,few,TRBV19,TRBJ1-1,TGTGCCAGTAGTCCGACAGGGGGCCTCGAAGCTTTCTTT,CASSPTGGLEAFF
TRBD2,NA,TRBV9,TRBJ2-7,TGTGCCAGCAGCGTAGCGGGAGGGCCAAATGATGAGCAGTACTTC,CASSVAGGPNDEQYF
NA,NA,TRBV6-2/TRBV6-3,TRBJ2-2,TGTGCCAGCACTACTACCTCCGGGGAGCTGTTTTTT,CASTTTSGELFF
NA,many,TRBV13,TRBJ1-3,TGTGCCAGCAGCTTAACACAGGGCGGAAACACCATATATTTT,CASSLTQGGNTIYF
NA,many,TRBV11-2,TRBJ2-5,TGTGCCAGCAGCTTAGAGCTGCCCGGAGAGACCCAGTACTTC,CASSLELPGETQYF
TRBD1,few,TRBV27,TRBJ2-1,TGTGCCAGCAGTCCCCGGACAGGGCTCGATGAGCAGTTCTTC,CASSPRTGLDEQFF
NA,few,TRBV4-1,TRBJ2-7,TGCGCCAGCAGCCAGAGCGCCCTTCCCGAGCAGTACTTC,CASSQSALPEQYF
TRBD2,NA,TRBV27,TRBJ2-1,TGTGCCAGCCACTCAAACGAGCGGGGCCTAGGAAATGAGCAGTTCTTC,CASHSNERGLGNEQFF
NA,many,TRBV11-1,TRBJ2-5,TGTGCCAGCAGCGTAGAACGACAAGAGACCCAGTACTTC,CASSVERQETQYF
TRBD1,NA,TRBV5-1,TRBJ2-2,TGCGCCAGCAGCCAGGGACAGCTGGGCACCGGGGAGCTGTTTTTT,CASSQGQLGTGELFF
NA,many,TRBV5-1,TRBJ2-5,TGCGCCAGCAGCTTGGGGTCCGGCGTGTTGTCGGAGACCCAGTACTTC,CASSLGSGVLSETQYF
TRBD2,few,TRBV6-1,TRBJ2-5,TGTGCCAGCTCGGGGGGGGCCCTACTCCAAGAGACCCAGTACTTC,CASSGGALLQETQYF
TRBD2,many,TRBV20-1,TRBJ2-1,TGCAGTGCTAGAGATTCTAGGCTAGCGGGGGGCCGCAATGAGCAGTTCTTC,CSARDSRLAGGRNEQFF